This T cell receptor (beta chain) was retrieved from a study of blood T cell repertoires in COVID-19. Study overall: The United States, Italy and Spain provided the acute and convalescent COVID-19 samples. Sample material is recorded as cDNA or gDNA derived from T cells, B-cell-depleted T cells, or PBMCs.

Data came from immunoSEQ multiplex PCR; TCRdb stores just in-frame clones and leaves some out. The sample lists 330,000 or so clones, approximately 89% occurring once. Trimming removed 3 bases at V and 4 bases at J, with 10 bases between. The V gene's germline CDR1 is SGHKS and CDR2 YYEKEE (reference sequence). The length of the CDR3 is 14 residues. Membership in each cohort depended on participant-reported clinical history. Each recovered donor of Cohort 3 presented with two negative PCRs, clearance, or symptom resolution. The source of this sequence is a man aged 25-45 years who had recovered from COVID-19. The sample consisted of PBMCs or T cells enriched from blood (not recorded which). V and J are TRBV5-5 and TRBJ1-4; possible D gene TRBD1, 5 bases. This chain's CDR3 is CASSSGGHNEKLFF. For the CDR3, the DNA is TGTGCCAGCAGCTCAGGCGGACATAATGAAAAACTGTTTTTT.